This TCR beta chain was recorded in a study of blood T cells in healthy people across ages. Primers used in a second PCR of roughly 7 to 12 cycles were a sample-barcoded 5' primer and a J-beta primer mix. Via MiXCR, TCRdb re-called the 5' RACE reads, giving one row per CDR3 protein. The sample lists about 1.6 million distinct CDR3 sequences, almost 35% occurring once. The specimen sequenced was blood. This TCR came from a woman aged 25 to 39 in good health.

This CDR3 reads CASSQSRGGVYEQYF. The CDR3 coding sequence is TGTGCCAGCAGCCAGAGTCGCGGGGGCGTCTACGAGCAGTACTTC. The chain joins TRBV4-2 to TRBJ2-7; D possibly corresponds to TRBD2 (7 bases). V was cut by 3 bases and J by 3 bases, with 15 bases left in between. The CDR3 length is 15 residues. CDR1 LGHNA and CDR2 YNFKEQ come from the germline V gene.